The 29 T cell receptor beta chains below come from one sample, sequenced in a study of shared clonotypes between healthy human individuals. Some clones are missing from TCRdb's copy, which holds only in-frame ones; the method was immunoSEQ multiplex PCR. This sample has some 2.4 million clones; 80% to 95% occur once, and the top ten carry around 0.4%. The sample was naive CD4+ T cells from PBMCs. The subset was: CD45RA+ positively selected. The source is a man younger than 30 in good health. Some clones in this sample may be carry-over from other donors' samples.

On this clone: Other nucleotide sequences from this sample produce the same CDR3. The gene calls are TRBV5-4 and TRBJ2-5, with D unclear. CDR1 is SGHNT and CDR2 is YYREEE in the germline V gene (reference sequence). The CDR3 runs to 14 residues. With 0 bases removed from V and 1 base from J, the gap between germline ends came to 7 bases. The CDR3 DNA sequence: TGTGCCAGCAGCTTGGTTTCGGGCCAAGAGACCCAGTACTTC. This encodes CASSLVSGQETQYF. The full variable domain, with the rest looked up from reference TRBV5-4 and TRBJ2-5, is ETGVTQSPTHLIKTRGQQVTLRCSSQSGHNTVSWYQQALGQGPQFIFQYYREEENGRGNFPPRFSGLQFPNYSSELNVNALELDDSALYLCASSLVSGQETQYFGPGTRLLVL.

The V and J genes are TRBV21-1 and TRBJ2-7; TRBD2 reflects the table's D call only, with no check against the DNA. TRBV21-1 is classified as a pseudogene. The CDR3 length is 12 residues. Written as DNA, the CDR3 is TGTGCCAGCTTTAACAGCGGGTACGAGCAGTACTTC. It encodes CASFNSGYEQYF.

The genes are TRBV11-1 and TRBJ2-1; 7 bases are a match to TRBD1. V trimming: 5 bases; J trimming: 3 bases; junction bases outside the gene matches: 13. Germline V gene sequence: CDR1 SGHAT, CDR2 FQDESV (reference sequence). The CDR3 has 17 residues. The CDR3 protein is CASSQSPGQLYYNEQFF. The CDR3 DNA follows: TGTGCCAGCAGCCAATCTCCGGGACAGCTATACTACAATGAGCAGTTCTTC.

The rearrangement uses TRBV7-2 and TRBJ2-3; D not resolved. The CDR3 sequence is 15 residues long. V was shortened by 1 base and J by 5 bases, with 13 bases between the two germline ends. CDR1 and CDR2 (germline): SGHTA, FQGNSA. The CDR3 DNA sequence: TGTGCCAGCAGCTTAGGGGTTCGCGGTCGAGATACGCAGTATTTT. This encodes CASSLGVRGRDTQYF.

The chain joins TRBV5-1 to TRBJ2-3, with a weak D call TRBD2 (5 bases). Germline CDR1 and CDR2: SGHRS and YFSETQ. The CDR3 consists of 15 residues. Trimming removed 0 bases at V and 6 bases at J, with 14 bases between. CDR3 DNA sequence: TGCGCCAGCAGCTTGGGGACTCCGCGGGCGGATACGCAGTATTTT. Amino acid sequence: CASSLGTPRADTQYF.

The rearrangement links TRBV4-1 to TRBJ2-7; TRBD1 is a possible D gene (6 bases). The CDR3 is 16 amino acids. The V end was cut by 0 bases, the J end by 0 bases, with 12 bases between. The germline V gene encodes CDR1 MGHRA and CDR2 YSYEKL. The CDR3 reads CASSQDRLGGSYEQYF. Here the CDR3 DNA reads TGCGCCAGCAGCCAAGATAGGCTAGGGGGCTCCTACGAGCAGTACTTC.

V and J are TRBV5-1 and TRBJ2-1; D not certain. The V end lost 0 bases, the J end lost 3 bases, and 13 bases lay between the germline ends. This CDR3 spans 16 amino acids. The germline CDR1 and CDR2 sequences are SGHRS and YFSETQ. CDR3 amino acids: CASSLGVQALYNEQFF. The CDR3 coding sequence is TGCGCCAGCAGCTTGGGGGTCCAGGCCCTCTACAATGAGCAGTTCTTC.

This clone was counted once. In nucleotides, the CDR3 is TGTGCCAGCAGGATACCGGGAGGAGGGTATGGCTACACCTTC. This translates into CASRIPGGGYGYTF. The rearrangement uses TRBV6-6 and TRBJ1-2; D unresolved. V was pared by 6 bases and J by 5 bases, with 16 bases between. Germline lookup yields CDR1 MNHNY and CDR2 SVGAGI (reference sequence). The CDR3 spans 14 residues.

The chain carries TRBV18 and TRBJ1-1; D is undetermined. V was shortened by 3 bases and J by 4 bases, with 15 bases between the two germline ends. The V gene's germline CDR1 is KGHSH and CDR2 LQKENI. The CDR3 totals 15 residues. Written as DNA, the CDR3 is TGTGCCAGCTCACCCCCGGGAAATGAGGGCACTGAAGCTTTCTTT. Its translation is CASSPPGNEGTEAFF.

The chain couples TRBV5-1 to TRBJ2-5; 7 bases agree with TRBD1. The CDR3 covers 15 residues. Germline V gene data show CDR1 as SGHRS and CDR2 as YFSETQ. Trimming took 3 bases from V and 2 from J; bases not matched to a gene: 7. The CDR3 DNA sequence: TGCGCCAGCAGCTATATAACAGGGGAACAAGAGACCCAGTACTTC. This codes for CASSYITGEQETQYF.

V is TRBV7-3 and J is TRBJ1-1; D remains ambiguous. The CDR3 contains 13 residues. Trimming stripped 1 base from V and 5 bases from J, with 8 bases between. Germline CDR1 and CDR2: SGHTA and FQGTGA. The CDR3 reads CASSLSGVTEAFF. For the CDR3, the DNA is TGTGCCAGCAGCTTAAGTGGGGTTACTGAAGCTTTCTTT.

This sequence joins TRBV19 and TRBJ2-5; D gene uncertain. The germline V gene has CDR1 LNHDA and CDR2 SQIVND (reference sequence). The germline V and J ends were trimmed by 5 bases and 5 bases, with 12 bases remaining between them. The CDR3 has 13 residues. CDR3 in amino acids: CASSPDAEETQYF. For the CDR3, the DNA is TGTGCCAGTAGTCCAGACGCAGAGGAGACCCAGTACTTC.

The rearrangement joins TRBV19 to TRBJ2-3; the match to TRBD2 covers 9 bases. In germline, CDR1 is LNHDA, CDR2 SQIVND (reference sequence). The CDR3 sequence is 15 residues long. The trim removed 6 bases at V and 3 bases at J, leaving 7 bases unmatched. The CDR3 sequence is CASRPGTSTTDTQYF. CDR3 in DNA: TGTGCCAGTAGACCGGGGACTAGCACTACAGATACGCAGTATTTT.

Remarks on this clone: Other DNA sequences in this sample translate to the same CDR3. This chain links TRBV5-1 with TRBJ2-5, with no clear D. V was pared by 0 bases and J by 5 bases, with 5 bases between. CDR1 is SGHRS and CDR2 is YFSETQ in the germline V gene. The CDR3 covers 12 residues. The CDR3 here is CASSLVGETQYF. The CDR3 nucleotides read TGCGCCAGCAGCTTGGTTGGGGAGACCCAGTACTTC.

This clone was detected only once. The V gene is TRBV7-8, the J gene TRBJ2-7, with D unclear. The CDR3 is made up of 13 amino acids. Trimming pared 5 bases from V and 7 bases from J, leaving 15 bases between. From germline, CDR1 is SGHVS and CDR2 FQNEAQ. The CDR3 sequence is CASSLQRVREQYF. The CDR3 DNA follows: TGTGCCAGCAGCCTTCAAAGGGTGAGGGAGCAGTACTTC.

The CDR3 DNA follows: TGTGCCAGCTCACCACAGGCAGGGGATGGAGAGACCCAGTACTTC. It encodes CASSPQAGDGETQYF. This chain uses TRBV18 with TRBJ2-5, with TRBD1 as a possible D gene (6 bases). Germline CDR1 reads KGHSH; CDR2 reads LQKENI. V was cut by 1 base and J by 4 bases, with 13 bases left in between. This CDR3 has 15 amino acids.

As DNA, the CDR3 is TGTGCCAGCAGCCCCCAGGGACAGCTCAACACTGAAGCTTTCTTT. Protein sequence: CASSPQGQLNTEAFF. The V gene is TRBV7-3, the J gene TRBJ1-1; 7 bases map to TRBD1. The CDR3 totals 15 residues. CDR1 is SGHTA and CDR2 is FQGTGA in the germline V gene. V trimming: 5 bases; J trimming: 2 bases; junction bases outside the gene matches: 8.

The CDR3 sequence is CASSGVSTNTEAFF. The CDR3 DNA is TGTGCCAGCTCAGGAGTGTCGACGAACACTGAAGCTTTCTTT. The chain uses TRBV18 and TRBJ1-1, with D unclear. Germline V lookup: CDR1 KGHSH, CDR2 LQKENI. The CDR3 has 14 amino acids. V dropped 5 bases and J dropped 1 base, with 11 bases sitting between them. Full variable domain (outside the CDR3, taken from reference TRBV18 and TRBJ1-1): NAGVMQNPRHLVRRRGQEARLRCSPMKGHSHVYWYRQLPEEGLKFMVYLQKENIIDESGMPKERFSAEFPKEGPSILRIQQVVRGDSAAYFCASSGVSTNTEAFFGQGTRLTVV.

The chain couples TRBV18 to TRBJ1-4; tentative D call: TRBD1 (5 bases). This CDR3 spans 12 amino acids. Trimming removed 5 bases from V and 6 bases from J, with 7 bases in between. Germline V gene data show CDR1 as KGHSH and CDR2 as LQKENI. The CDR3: CASSGGDEKLFF. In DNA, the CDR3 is TGTGCCAGCTCAGGAGGGGATGAAAAACTGTTTTTT. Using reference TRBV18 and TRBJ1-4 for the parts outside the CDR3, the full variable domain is NAGVMQNPRHLVRRRGQEARLRCSPMKGHSHVYWYRQLPEEGLKFMVYLQKENIIDESGMPKERFSAEFPKEGPSILRIQQVVRGDSAAYFCASSGGDEKLFFGSGTQLSVL.

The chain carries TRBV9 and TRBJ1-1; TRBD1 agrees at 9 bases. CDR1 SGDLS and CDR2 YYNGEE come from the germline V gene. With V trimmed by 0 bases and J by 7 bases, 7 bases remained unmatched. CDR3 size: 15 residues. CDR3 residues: CASSVATGTGIEAFF. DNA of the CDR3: TGTGCCAGCAGCGTAGCTACCGGGACAGGGATTGAAGCTTTCTTT.

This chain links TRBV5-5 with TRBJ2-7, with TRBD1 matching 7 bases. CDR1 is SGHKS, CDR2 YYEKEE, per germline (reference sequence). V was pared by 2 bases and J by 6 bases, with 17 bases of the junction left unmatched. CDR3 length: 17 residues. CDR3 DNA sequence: TGTGCCAGCAGCTTAAAATTGGTCGAGACAGGGTCACCCGAGCAGTACTTC. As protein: CASSLKLVETGSPEQYF.

The CDR3 here is CAWLPGTLPSAVGTQYF. CDR3 DNA sequence: TGTGCCTGGCTTCCCGGGACACTCCCCAGCGCCGTGGGGACCCAGTACTTC. This chain links TRBV30 with TRBJ2-5; tentatively, D is TRBD1 (6 bases). The CDR3 has 17 amino acids. Between the trimmed V and J ends, which lost 5 bases and 7 bases, there was a span of 29 bases. The germline gives CDR1 GTSNPN, CDR2 SVGIG (reference sequence).

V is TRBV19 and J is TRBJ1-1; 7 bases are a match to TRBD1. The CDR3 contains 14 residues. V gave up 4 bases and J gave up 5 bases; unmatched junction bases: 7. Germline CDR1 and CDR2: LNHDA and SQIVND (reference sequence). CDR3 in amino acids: CASSSTRGFTEAFF. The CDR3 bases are TGTGCCAGTAGTAGTACCAGGGGGTTTACTGAAGCTTTCTTT.

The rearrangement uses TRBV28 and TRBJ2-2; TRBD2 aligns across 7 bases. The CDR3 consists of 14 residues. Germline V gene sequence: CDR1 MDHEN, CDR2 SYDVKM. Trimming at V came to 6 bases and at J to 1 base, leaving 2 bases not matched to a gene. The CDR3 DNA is TGTGCCAGCAGGGCTAGCGGGAACACCGGGGAGCTGTTTTTT. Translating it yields CASRASGNTGELFF.

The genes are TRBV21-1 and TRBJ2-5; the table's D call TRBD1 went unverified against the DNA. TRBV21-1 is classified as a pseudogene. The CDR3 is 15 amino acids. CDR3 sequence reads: CASSGTGDLLETQYF. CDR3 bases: TGTGCCAGCAGCGGGACAGGGGACCTCCTCGAGACCCAGTACTTC.

As DNA, the CDR3 is TGTGCCAGCAGGGGGAATAATGAAAAACTGTTTTTT. Translating it yields CASRGNNEKLFF. The genes are TRBV9 and TRBJ1-4; D ambiguous. CDR3 length equals 12 residues. Per the germline V gene, CDR1 is SGDLS and CDR2 is YYNGEE. Deletions cut 5 bases from V and 4 bases from J, with 6 bases between. The full variable domain, completed using reference TRBV9 and TRBJ1-4, is DSGVTQTPKHLITATGQRVTLRCSPRSGDLSVYWYQQSLDQGLQFLIQYYNGEERAKGNILERFSAQQFPDLHSELNLSSLELGDSALYFCASRGNNEKLFFGSGTQLSVL.

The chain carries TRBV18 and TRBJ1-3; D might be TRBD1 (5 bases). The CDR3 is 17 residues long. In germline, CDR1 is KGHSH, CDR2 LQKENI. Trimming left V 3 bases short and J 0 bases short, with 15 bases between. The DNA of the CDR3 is TGTGCCAGCTCACCTAATGTCCAGGGCCTCTCTGGAAACACCATATATTTT. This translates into CASSPNVQGLSGNTIYF.

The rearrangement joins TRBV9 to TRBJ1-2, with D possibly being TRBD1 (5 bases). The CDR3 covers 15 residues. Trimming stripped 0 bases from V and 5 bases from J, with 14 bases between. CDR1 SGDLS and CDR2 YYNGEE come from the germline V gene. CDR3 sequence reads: CASSVEEGALYGYTF. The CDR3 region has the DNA TGTGCCAGCAGCGTAGAGGAAGGGGCCTTATATGGCTACACCTTC.

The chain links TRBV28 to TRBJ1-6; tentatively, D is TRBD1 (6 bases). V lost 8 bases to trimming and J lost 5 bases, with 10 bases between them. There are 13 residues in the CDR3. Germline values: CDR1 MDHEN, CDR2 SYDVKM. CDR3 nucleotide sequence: TGTGCCAGCTACAGGGTTAATAATTCACCCCTCCACTTT. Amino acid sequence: CASYRVNNSPLHF.